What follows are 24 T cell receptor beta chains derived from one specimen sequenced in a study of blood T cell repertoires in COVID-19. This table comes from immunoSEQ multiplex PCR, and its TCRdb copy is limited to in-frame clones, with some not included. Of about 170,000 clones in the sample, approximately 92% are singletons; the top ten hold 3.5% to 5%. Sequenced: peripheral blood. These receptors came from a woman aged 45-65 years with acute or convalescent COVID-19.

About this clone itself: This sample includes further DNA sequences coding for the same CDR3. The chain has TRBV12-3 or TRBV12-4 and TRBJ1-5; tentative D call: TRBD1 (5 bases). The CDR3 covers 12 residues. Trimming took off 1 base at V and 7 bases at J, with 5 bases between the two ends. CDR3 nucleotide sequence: TGTGCCAGCAGTTTAGAGGGGCAGCCCCAGCATTTT. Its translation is CASSLEGQPQHF.

This chain's CDR3 is CASSQVGGAHEQYF. The CDR3 bases are TGCGCCAGCAGCCAAGTAGGGGGTGCCCACGAGCAGTACTTC. The chain is built from TRBV4-3 and TRBJ2-7; D possibly corresponds to TRBD1 (6 bases). CDR1 is LGHNA, CDR2 YSLEER, per germline. The CDR3 runs to 14 residues. V gave up 1 base and J gave up 5 bases, with 12 bases separating them.

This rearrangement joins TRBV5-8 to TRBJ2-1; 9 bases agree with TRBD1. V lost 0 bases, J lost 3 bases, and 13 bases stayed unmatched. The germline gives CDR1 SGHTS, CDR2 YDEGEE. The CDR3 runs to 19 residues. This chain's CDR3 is CASSLGLGQGSSNYNEQFF. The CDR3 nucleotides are TGTGCCAGCAGCTTGGGCTTGGGACAGGGCTCCTCAAACTACAATGAGCAGTTCTTC.

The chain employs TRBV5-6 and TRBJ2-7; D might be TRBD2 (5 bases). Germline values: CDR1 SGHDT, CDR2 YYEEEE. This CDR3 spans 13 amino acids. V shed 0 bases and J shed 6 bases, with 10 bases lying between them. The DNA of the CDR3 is TGTGCCAGCAGCTTGGGGCCTAGCCGCGAGCAGTACTTC. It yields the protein CASSLGPSREQYF.

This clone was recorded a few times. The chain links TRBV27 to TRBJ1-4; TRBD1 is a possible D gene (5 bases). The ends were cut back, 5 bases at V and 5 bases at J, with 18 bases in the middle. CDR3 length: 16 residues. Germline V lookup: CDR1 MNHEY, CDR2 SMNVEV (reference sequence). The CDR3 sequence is CASSPSLGGGNEKLFF. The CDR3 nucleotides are TGTGCCAGCAGTCCCTCATTGGGGGGAGGGAATGAAAAACTGTTTTTT.

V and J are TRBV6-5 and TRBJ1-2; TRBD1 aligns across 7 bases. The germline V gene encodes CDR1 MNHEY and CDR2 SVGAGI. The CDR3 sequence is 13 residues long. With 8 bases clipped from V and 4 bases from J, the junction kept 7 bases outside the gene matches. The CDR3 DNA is TGTGCCAGCCGATCCGGGACAGCCTATGGCTACACCTTC. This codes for CASRSGTAYGYTF.

Here the CDR3 DNA reads TGTGCCAGCTCCGGAGGGGTTTACAATGAGCAGTTCTTC. Protein product: CASSGGVYNEQFF. The V and J genes are TRBV7-8 and TRBJ2-1, with a possible D match to TRBD2 (6 bases). V lost 8 bases and J 4 bases, leaving 12 bases between the germline ends. The CDR3 covers 13 residues. From germline, CDR1 is SGHVS and CDR2 FQNEAQ. The full variable domain, completed using reference TRBV7-8 and TRBJ2-1, is GAGVSQSPRYKVAKRGQDVALRCDPISGHVSLFWYQQALGQGPEFLTYFQNEAQLDKSGLPSDRFFAERPEGSVSTLKIQRTQQEDSAVYLCASSGGVYNEQFFGPGTRLTVL.

CDR3 sequence: CASSLDPGVTYGYTF. CDR3 coding DNA: TGTGCCAGCAGCTTAGACCCGGGGGTAACATATGGCTACACCTTC. This sequence joins TRBV7-6 and TRBJ1-2; a possible D gene is TRBD1 (5 bases). The V gene's germline CDR1 is SGHVS and CDR2 FNYEAQ. The CDR3 runs 15 residues. V lost 1 base and J 5 bases, leaving 14 bases between the germline ends.

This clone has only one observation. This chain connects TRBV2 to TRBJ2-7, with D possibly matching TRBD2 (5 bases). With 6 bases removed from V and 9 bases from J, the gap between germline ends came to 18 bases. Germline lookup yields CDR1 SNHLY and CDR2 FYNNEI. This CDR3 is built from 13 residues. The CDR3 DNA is TGTGCCAGCAGCCGCAGAGGGCCTCCGGGGCAGTACTTC. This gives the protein CASSRRGPPGQYF.

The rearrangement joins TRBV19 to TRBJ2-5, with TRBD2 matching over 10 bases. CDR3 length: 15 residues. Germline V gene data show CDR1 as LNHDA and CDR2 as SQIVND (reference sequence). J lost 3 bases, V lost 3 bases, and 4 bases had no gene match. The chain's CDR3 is CASSMGLAGEETQYF. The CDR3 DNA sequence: TGTGCCAGTAGTATGGGTCTAGCGGGAGAAGAGACCCAGTACTTC.

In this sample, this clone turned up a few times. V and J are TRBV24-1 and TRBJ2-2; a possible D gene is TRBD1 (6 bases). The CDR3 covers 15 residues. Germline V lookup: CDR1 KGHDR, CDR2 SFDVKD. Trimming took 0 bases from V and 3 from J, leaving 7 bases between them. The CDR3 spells CATSDLYRDTGELFF. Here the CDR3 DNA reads TGTGCCACCAGTGATTTGTACAGGGACACCGGGGAGCTGTTTTTT.

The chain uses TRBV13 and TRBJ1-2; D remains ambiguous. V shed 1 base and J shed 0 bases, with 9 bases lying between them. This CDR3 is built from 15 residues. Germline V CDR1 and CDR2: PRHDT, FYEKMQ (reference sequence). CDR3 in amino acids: CASSLDGGTNYGYTF. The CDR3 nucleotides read TGTGCCAGCAGCTTAGATGGAGGGACTAACTATGGCTACACCTTC.

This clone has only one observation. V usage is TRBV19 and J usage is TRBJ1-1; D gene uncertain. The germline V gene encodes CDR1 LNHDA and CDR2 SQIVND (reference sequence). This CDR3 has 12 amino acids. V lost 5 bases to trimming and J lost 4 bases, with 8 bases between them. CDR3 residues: CASSLAGTEAFF. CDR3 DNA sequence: TGTGCCAGTAGTTTGGCAGGCACTGAAGCTTTCTTT.

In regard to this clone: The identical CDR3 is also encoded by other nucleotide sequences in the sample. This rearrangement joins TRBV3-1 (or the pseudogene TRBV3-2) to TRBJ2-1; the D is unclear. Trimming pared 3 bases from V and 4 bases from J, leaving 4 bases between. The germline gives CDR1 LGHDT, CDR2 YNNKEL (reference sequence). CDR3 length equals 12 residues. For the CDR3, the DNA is TGTGCCAGCAGCCAGGCTTACAATGAGCAGTTCTTC. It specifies CASSQAYNEQFF.

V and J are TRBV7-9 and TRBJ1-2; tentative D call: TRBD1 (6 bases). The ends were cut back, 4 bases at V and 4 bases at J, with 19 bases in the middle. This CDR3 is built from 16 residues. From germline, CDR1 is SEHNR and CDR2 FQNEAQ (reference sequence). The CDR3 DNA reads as TGTGCCAGCAGCTCAGGGAGCAAGGACAGTTCCTATGGCTACACCTTC. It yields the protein CASSSGSKDSSYGYTF.

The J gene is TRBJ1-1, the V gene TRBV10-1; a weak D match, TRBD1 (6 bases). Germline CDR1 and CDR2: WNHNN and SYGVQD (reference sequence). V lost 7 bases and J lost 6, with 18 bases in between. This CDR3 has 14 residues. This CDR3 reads CASTNEQGIPEAFF. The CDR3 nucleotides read TGCGCCAGCACAAACGAACAGGGAATCCCTGAAGCTTTCTTT.

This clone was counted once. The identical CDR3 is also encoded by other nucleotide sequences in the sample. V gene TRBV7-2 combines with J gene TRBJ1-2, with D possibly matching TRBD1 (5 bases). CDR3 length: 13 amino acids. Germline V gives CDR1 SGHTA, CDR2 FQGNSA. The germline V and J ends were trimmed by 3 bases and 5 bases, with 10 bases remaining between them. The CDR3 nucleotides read TGTGCCAGCAGCTTGGGGACTGAGTATGGCTACACCTTC. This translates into CASSLGTEYGYTF.

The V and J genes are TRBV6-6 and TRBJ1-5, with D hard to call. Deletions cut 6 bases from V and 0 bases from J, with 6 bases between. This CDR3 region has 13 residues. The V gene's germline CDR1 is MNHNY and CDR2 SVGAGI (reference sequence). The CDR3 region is CASRRDSNQPQHF. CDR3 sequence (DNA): TGTGCCAGCAGAAGAGATAGCAATCAGCCCCAGCATTTT.

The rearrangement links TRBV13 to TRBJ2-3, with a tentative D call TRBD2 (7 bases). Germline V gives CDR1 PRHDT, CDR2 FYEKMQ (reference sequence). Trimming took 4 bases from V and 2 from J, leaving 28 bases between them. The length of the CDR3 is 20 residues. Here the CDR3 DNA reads TGTGCCAGCAGCTCAGGATGGGGCAGGGGCGGGGGTTCCCTCACAGATACGCAGTATTTT. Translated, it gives CASSSGWGRGGGSLTDTQYF.

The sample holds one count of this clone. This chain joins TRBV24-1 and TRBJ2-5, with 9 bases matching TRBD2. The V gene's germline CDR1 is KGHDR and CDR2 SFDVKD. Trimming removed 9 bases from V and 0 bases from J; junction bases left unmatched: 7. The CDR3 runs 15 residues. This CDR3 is CATGLAGKYQETQYF. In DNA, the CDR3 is TGTGCCACCGGGCTAGCGGGGAAGTACCAAGAGACCCAGTACTTC.

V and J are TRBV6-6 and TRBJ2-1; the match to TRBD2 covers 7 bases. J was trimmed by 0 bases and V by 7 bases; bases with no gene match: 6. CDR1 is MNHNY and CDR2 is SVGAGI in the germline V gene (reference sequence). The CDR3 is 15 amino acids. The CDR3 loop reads CASKLGRPSYNEQFF. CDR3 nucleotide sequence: TGTGCCAGCAAACTCGGGAGGCCCTCCTACAATGAGCAGTTCTTC.

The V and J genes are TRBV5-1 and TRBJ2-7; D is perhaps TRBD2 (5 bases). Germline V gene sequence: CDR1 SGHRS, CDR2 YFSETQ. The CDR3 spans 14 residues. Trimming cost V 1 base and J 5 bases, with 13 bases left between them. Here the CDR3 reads CASSLNDYHHEQYF. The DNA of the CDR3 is TGCGCCAGCAGCTTGAACGACTACCACCACGAGCAGTACTTC.

The CDR3 spells CASSLGTVSRYTF. DNA for the CDR3: TGCGCCAGCAGCTTGGGGACAGTGTCTCGCTACACCTTC. The chain carries TRBV5-1 and TRBJ1-2, with D perhaps TRBD1 (6 bases). V lost 0 bases and J lost 9, with 12 bases in between. CDR1 is SGHRS, CDR2 YFSETQ, per germline. The CDR3 runs to 13 residues.

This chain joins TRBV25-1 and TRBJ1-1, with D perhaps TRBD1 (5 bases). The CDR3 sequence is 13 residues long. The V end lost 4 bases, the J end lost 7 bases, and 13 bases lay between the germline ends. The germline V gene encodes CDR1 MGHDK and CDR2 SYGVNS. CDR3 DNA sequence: TGTGCCAGCAGTGCTGAAAGGGGCGGTGAAGCTTTCTTT. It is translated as CASSAERGGEAFF. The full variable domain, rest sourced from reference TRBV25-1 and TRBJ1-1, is EADIYQTPRYLVIGTGKKITLECSQTMGHDKMYWYQQDPGMELHLIHYSYGVNSTEKGDLSSESTVSRIRTEHFPLTLESARPSHTSQYLCASSAERGGEAFFGQGTRLTVV.